This T cell receptor beta chain was profiled in a study of shared clonotypes between healthy human individuals. Whole-study findings and limits: Clonotypes which were not shared had lower generation probabilities than clonotypes that all four donors shared.

The CDR3 has 17 residues. Germline assignment: CDR1 SGHDT and CDR2 YYEEEE. V trimming: 5 bases; J trimming: 6 bases; junction bases outside the gene matches: 17. A word on this clone: Its matching antigen is unknown.

The repertoire was sequenced with immunoSEQ multiplex PCR; TCRdb's copy has only in-frame clones and lacks some. The sample yields approximately 340,000 clones, 73% seen once. The chain couples TRBV5-6 to TRBJ2-7; 10 bases map to TRBD2. Specimen: memory CD4+ T cells sorted from blood. The subset is: CD45RA-negative fraction. The receptor comes from a man younger than 45 in good health. Written as DNA, the CDR3 is TGTGCCAGCAGTCCACTCGATGGGGCTAGCGGGAGACGCGAGCAGTACTTC. It specifies CASSPLDGASGRREQYF.